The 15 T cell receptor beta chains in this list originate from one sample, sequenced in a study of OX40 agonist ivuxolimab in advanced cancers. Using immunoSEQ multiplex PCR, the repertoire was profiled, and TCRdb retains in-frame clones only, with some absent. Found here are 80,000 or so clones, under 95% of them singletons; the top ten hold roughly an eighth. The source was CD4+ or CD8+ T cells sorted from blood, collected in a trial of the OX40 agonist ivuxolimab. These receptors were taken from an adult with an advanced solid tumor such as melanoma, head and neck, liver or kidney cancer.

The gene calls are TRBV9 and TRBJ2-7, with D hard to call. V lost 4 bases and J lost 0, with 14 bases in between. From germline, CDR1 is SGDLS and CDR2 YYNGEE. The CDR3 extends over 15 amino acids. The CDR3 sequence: CASSPLSGPSYEQYF. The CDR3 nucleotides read TGTGCCAGCAGCCCTCTAAGTGGGCCCTCCTACGAGCAGTACTTC.

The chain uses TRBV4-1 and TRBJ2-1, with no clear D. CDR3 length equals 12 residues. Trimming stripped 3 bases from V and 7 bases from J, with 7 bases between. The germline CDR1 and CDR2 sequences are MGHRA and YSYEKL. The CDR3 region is CASSHTGNEQFF. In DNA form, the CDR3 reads TGCGCCAGCAGCCACACTGGAAATGAGCAGTTCTTC.

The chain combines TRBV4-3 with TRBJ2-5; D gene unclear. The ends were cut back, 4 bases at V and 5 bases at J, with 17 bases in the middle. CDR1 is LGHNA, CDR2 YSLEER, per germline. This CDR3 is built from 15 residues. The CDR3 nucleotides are TGCGCCAGCAGCCCCGCACGGGTGCCGAGGGAGACCCAGTACTTC. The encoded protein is CASSPARVPRETQYF.

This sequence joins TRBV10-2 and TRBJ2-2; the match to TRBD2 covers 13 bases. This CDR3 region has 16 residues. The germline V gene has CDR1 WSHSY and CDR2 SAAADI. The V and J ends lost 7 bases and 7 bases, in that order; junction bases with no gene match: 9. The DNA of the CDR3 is TGCGCCAGCAATACACTAGCGGGGGGGCCGATCGGGGAGCTGTTTTTT. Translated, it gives CASNTLAGGPIGELFF.

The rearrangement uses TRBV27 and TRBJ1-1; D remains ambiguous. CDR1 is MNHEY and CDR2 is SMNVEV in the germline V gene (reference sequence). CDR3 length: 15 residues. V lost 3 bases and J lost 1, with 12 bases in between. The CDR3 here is CASSFPGRENTEAFF. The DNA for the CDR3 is TGTGCCAGCAGTTTCCCCGGACGGGAGAACACTGAAGCTTTCTTT.

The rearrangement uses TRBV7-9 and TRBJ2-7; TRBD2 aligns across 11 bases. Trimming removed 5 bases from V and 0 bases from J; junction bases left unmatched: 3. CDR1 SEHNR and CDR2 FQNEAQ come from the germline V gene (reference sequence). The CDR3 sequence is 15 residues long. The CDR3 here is CASSGGLAGSYEQYF. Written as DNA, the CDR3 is TGTGCCAGCAGCGGTGGACTAGCGGGCTCCTACGAGCAGTACTTC.

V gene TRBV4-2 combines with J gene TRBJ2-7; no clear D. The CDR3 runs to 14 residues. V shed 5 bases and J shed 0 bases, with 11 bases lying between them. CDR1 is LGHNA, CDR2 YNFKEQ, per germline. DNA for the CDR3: TGTGCCAGCAGCACTACCGAGAGCTCCTACGAGCAGTACTTC. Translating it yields CASSTTESSYEQYF.

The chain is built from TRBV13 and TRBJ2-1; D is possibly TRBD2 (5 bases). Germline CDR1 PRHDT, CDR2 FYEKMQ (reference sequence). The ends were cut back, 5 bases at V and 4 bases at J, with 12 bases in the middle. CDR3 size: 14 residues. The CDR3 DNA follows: TGTGCCAGCAGCGCGGGCTGGGGTTACAATGAGCAGTTCTTC. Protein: CASSAGWGYNEQFF.

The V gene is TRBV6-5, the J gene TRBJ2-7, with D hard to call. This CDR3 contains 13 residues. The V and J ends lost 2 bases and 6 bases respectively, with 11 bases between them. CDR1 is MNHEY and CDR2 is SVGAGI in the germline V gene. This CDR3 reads CASSYRGSVEQYF. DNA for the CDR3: TGTGCCAGCAGTTACCGTGGAAGCGTCGAGCAGTACTTC.

The CDR3 loop reads CAWGGPNEKLFF. CDR3 nucleotides: TGTGCCTGGGGGGGCCCGAATGAAAAACTGTTTTTT. The chain recombines TRBV30 with TRBJ1-4, with D maybe TRBD1 (6 bases). The V gene's germline CDR1 is GTSNPN and CDR2 SVGIG (reference sequence). Trimming removed 5 bases at V and 5 bases at J, with 9 bases between. The CDR3 contains 12 residues. Based on the CDR3 plus reference TRBV30 and TRBJ1-4, the full variable domain is SQTIHQWPATLVQPVGSPLSLECTVEGTSNPNLYWYRQAAGRGLQLLFYSVGIGQISSEVPQNLSASRPQDRQFILSSKKLLLSDSGFYLCAWGGPNEKLFFGSGTQLSVL.

The CDR3 nucleotides read TGTGCCAGCAGCTTAGATCTAGCGGGGTACTCCTACAATGAGCAGTTCTTC. Its protein product is CASSLDLAGYSYNEQFF. V is TRBV11-2 and J is TRBJ2-1, with TRBD2 matching 9 bases. The CDR3 is 17 residues long. The J segment lost 0 bases and the V segment lost 0 bases, leaving 3 bases of the junction unmatched. Per the germline V gene, CDR1 is SGHAT and CDR2 is FQNNGV.

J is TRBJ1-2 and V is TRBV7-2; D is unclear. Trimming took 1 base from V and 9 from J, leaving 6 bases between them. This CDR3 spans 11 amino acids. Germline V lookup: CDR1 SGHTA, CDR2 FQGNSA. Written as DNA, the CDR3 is TGTGCCAGCAGCTTAGGTGTTAGCTACACCTTC. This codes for CASSLGVSYTF.

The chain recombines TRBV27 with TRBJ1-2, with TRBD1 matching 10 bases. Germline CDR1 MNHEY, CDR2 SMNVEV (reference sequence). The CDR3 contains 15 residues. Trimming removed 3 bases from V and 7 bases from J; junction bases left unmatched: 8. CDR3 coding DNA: TGTGCCAGCAGTTTTTCCTTCGGGACAGGGGTTGGCTACACCTTC. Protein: CASSFSFGTGVGYTF.

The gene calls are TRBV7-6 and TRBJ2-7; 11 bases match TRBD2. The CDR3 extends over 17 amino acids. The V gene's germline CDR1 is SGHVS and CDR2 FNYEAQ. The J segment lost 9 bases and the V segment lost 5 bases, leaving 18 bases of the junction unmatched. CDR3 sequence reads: CASSPIPSGRTREGQYF. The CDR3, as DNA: TGTGCCAGCAGCCCTATTCCTAGCGGGAGGACCCGCGAAGGGCAGTACTTC.

CDR3 loop: CASSLTSGTGDTQYF. The CDR3 DNA is TGTGCCAGCAGCCTAACTAGCGGGACGGGAGATACGCAGTATTTT. The chain combines TRBV9 with TRBJ2-3; 10 bases are shared with TRBD2. Germline CDR1 is SGDLS and CDR2 is YYNGEE. The CDR3 totals 15 residues. V shed 4 bases, J shed 5 bases, and the junction held 7 bases outside the gene matches. The variable domain in full, with the rest retrieved from reference TRBV9 and TRBJ2-3, is DSGVTQTPKHLITATGQRVTLRCSPRSGDLSVYWYQQSLDQGLQFLIQYYNGEERAKGNILERFSAQQFPDLHSELNLSSLELGDSALYFCASSLTSGTGDTQYFGPGTRLTVL.